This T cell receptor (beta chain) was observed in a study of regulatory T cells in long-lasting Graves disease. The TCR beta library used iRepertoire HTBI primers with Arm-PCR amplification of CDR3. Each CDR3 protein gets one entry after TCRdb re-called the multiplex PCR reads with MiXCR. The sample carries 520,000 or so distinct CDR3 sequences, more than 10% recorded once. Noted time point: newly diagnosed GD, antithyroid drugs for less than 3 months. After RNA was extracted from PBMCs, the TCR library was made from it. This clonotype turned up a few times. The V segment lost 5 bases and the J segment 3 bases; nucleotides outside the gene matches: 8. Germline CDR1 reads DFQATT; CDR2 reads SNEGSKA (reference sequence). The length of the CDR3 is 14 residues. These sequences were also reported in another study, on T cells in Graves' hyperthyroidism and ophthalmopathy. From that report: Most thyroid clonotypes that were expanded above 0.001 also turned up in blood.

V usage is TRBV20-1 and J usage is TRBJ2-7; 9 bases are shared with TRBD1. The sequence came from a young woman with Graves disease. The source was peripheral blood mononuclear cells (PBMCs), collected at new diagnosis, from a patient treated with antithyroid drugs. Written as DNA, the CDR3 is TGCAGTGCTCGACACAGGGGGCGTAACTACGAGCAGTACTTC. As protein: CSARHRGRNYEQYF.